Following are 10 T cell receptor beta chains from one sample sequenced in a study of technical replicates of blood from a handful of donors. Clones were sequenced by immunoSEQ multiplex PCR, and TCRdb holds only the in-frame ones, with some missing. The sample yields 70,000 or so clones, 91% seen once. The sample taken for sequencing was T cells isolated from PBMCs. These receptors came from a human donor in good health. Some clones in this sample may be carry-over from other donors' samples.

This rearrangement joins TRBV28 to TRBJ2-5, with TRBD2 identical over 7 bases. The CDR3 has 13 amino acids. V shed 6 bases and J 4 bases; nucleotides not matched to a gene: 5. Germline V gene lookup returns CDR1 MDHEN and CDR2 SYDVKM. CDR3 in DNA: TGTGCCAGCAGGCCCTCGGGGGGAGAGACCCAGTACTTC. It specifies CASRPSGGETQYF.

This clone was detected only a few times. The chain uses TRBV30 and TRBJ1-5, with no clear D. The CDR3 is made up of 13 amino acids. Germline CDR1 reads GTSNPN; CDR2 reads SVGIG (reference sequence). V was cut by 0 bases and J by 6 bases, with 9 bases left in between. The CDR3 region has the DNA TGTGCCTGGAGTGTAAGTCGCGGTCAGCCCCAGCATTTT. Translated, it gives CAWSVSRGQPQHF.

This sequence joins TRBV29-1 and TRBJ2-1; possible D gene TRBD1, 5 bases. Germline-derived CDR1 and CDR2 are SQVTM and ANQGSEA. V was pared by 3 bases and J by 8 bases, with 11 bases between. The CDR3 totals 12 residues. The CDR3 protein is CSVEGWGDEQFF. CDR3 nucleotide sequence: TGCAGCGTTGAGGGTTGGGGCGATGAGCAGTTCTTC.

This clone is a singleton in its sample. The rearrangement uses TRBV19 and TRBJ2-7; tentatively, D is TRBD1 (5 bases). This CDR3 is built from 14 residues. Germline CDR1 LNHDA, CDR2 SQIVND (reference sequence). The germline V and J ends were trimmed by 5 bases and 5 bases, with 16 bases remaining between them. The CDR3 nucleotides read TGTGCCAGTAGTTCGTTTACAGGACCCGACGAGCAGTACTTC. It is translated as CASSSFTGPDEQYF.

This chain's CDR3 is CASGQAGDYGYTF. CDR3 bases: TGTGCTAGTGGCCAGGCAGGGGACTATGGCTACACCTTC. This chain uses TRBV12-5 with TRBJ1-2, with D possibly being TRBD1 (6 bases). The CDR3 is 13 residues long. Trimming took 6 bases from V and 3 from J, leaving 11 bases between them. Looked up from germline, CDR1 is LGHNT and CDR2 is FRNRAP.

V usage is TRBV2 and J usage is TRBJ1-5; D gene uncertain. Germline-derived CDR1 and CDR2 are SNHLY and FYNNEI. Trimming took 6 bases from V and 0 from J, leaving 12 bases between them. The CDR3 spans 15 residues. The CDR3, as DNA: TGTGCCAGCAGGCGAGAAGAACTTAGCAATCAGCCCCAGCATTTT. Encoded protein: CASRREELSNQPQHF. The whole variable domain, remainder taken from reference TRBV2 and TRBJ1-5, is EPEVTQTPSHQVTQMGQEVILRCVPISNHLYFYWYRQILGQKVEFLVSFYNNEISEKSEIFDDQFSVERPDGSNFTLKIRSTKLEDSAMYFCASRREELSNQPQHFGDGTRLSIL.

The genes are TRBV19 and TRBJ2-2; TRBD1 matches at 8 bases. This CDR3 is 18 amino acids long. V lost 6 bases to trimming and J lost 7 bases; unmatched junction nucleotides: 19. The germline V gene encodes CDR1 LNHDA and CDR2 SQIVND (reference sequence). The CDR3: CASRDLTGVSLLGGELFF. DNA of the CDR3: TGTGCCAGTAGAGATCTGACAGGGGTCAGTTTATTGGGCGGGGAGCTGTTTTTT. The variable domain in full, completed from reference TRBV19 and TRBJ2-2, reads DGGITQSPKYLFRKEGQNVTLSCEQNLNHDAMYWYRQDPGQGLRLIYYSQIVNDFQKGDIAEGYSVSREKKESFPLTVTSAQKNPTAFYLCASRDLTGVSLLGGELFFGEGSRLTVL.

The chain recombines TRBV6-1 with TRBJ2-7; tentative D call: TRBD2 (7 bases). The germline V gene encodes CDR1 MNHNS and CDR2 SASEGT. The CDR3 length is 13 residues. V lost 1 base to trimming and J lost 9 bases, with 13 bases between them. CDR3 protein: CASSEVSGGGQYF. CDR3 DNA sequence: TGTGCCAGCAGTGAAGTGTCGGGGGGCGGGCAGTACTTC.

The chain uses TRBV6-1 and TRBJ1-2; 8 bases map to TRBD1. Trimming at V came to 4 bases and at J to 6 bases, leaving 7 bases not matched to a gene. The germline gives CDR1 MNHNS, CDR2 SASEGT. The CDR3 consists of 14 residues. The CDR3 DNA follows: TGTGCCAGCAGTGTTCGGACAGGGTCCGATGGCTACACCTTC. Amino acids: CASSVRTGSDGYTF.

DNA for the CDR3: TGTGCCAGCAGTTTGGATAAAGGAGACAATGAGCAGTTCTTC. Translation gives CASSLDKGDNEQFF. The chain is built from TRBV27 and TRBJ2-1, with D unclear. Germline CDR1 reads MNHEY; CDR2 reads SMNVEV (reference sequence). The length of the CDR3 is 14 residues. The V end lost 3 bases, the J end lost 5 bases, and 11 bases lay between the germline ends.